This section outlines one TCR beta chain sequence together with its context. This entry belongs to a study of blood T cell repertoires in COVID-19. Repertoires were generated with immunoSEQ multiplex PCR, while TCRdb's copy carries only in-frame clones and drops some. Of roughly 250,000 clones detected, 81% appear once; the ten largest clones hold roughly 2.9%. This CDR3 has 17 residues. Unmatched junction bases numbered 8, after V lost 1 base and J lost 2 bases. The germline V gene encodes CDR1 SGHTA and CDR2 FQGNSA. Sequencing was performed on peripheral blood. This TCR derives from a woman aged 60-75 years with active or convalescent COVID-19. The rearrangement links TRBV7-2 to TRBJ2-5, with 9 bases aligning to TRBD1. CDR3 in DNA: TGTGCCAGCAGCTTAGAAAGGTCCGGGACAGGGCAAGAGACCCAGTACTTC. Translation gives CASSLERSGTGQETQYF.